This T cell receptor beta chain was obtained from a study of identical twins (dated by TCRdb to 2016 to 2017). About the investigation overall: The study deep-sequenced TCR alpha and beta repertoires from monozygotic twins, unrelated adults of various ages and cord blood to test whether fetal clonotypes persist. To rule out contamination, replicate twin experiments were performed at different times with different library preparation protocols.

What the work shows at the level of the full study, not this receptor alone: The excess sharing between twins in beta out-of-frame sequences was weaker because fewer shared sequences reduced the signal-to-noise ratio. Out-of-frame TCR alpha sequences shared between twins showed an excess of low generation-probability sequences compared with coincidental sharing between unrelated individuals. Because the same donors could not be followed over many years, conclusions were based on cross-sectional statistical analysis. Abundant cord blood beta clonotypes carried fewer insertions; young adult naive repertoires showed a weaker similar trend, while memory repertoires showed none. In monozygotic twins, out-of-frame TCR alpha sharing was systematically underestimated by recombination models, although the models agreed with sharing between unrelated individuals. Invariant T cells such as MAIT and iNKT could partly confound zero-insertion analyses, although diverse VJ usage argued against such confounding for most clonotypes.

Only healthy Caucasian donors were included. The twin cohort comprised three pairs of female monozygotic twins, all aged about 18 to 29 years. RNA for TCR libraries was isolated from peripheral blood mononuclear cells. V and J lose 4 bases and 7 bases, and a span of 7 bases separates them. The CDR3 covers 12 residues, taking in both the cysteine and the phenylalanine. The DNA shown is the 36-base CDR3, in frame from base 1. From the germline V gene, CDR1 is LGHNA and CDR2 is YSLEER. This clonotype showed up many times. Its antigen remains undetermined. One base away there is no much larger clone; base qualities are not given. The library was obtained by 5' RACE. The sequencer was an Illumina HiSeq 2000. A universal primer binding site was added through template switching, and the final cDNA carried a unique molecular identifier so that TCR cDNA molecules could be counted accurately. Specific primers in the conserved constant-segment region were used to synthesize first-strand cDNA for the TCR alpha and beta chains. To control for contamination, every cDNA library carried two barcodes: a SMART-Mk sample barcode plus Illumina barcodes. TruSeq adapter sequences and Illumina sample barcodes were added in two successive PCR steps. The Illumina HiSeq platform was used with custom primers to sequence TCR alpha and beta cDNA libraries. The paper's data handling went like this. Raw reads were processed with MiGEC to extract unique molecular identifiers, and MiXCR was used to determine CDR3 positions. Recombination models were inferred per individual with the repgenHMM and IGoR tools using an EM algorithm. Shared clonotype analysis was performed with the tcR package in R, normalizing sharing by the product of cloneset sizes. To study raw recombination free of thymic and clonal selection effects, out-of-frame nonproductive sequences were analyzed. The public reads were reprocessed in TCRdb via fastp at Q25 and MiXCR, keeping in-frame beta chains. Records with the same CDR3 protein are collapsed into one entry carrying the most frequent genes and DNA. These V and J calls rely on TCRdb rather than the paper's analysis. The sample yields hundreds of thousands of distinct CDR3 sequences; 21% were counted once. The ten most abundant clones make up 4.3% of the sample.

The same data also went into a second study, on T cells expressing NK-cell markers. As that second paper reports: About 8 donors provided sorted CD3+CD56+NKG2C+, CD3+CD56+NKG2C- and CD3+CD56-NKG2C+ T-cell subsets, whose TCR beta-chain repertoires were profiled. Of the eight sequenced donors, seven were found to be HCMV-seropositive and one was found to be HCMV-seronegative. To restrict sorting to alphabetaTCR-expressing T cells, an anti-gammadeltaTCR antibody was added in several experiments. In more than 5 donors, the dominant CD3+CD56+NKG2C+ clonotypes were found to rank among the top 10 CD8+ clonotypes and to make up about 1.0-7.0% of CD8+ T cells. Those dominant clonotypes were again the most abundant among CD3+CD56-NKG2C+ cells in a handful of donors, at about 28.3-60.1%. It remained unclear whether the expanded NKG2C-expressing T cell clones were specific for HCMV antigens. The eight sequenced donors were randomly selected healthy volunteers, three men and five women. HCMV serostatus was determined by detecting HCMV-specific IgG in serum with a commercial ELISA kit. For about 6 donors, bulk peripheral blood T-cell repertoires were additionally sequenced from unsorted PBMC. MIGEC was used to demultiplex reads and group reads by UMI, and MiTCR was used to assemble and quantify clonotypes. Only TCR cDNA sequences supported by at least two reads were kept to exclude erroneous sequences. Downstream repertoire analysis used the tcR package, and clonotypes were matched across fractions by CDR3 nucleotide sequence plus V segment. Antigen specificity was annotated against VDJdb with VDJmatch, allowing one amino acid substitution in CDR3.

The chain is assembled from TRBV4-3 and TRBJ2-2; the D gene lacks a confident call. The clonotype was recovered from a woman younger than 30 in good health. Sequenced material: PBMCs. At the DNA level, the sequence is TGCGCCAGCAGCCCCATCAGCGGGGAGCTGTTTTTT. Its product reads: CASSPISGELFF.